This T cell receptor beta chain was observed in a study of breast tumors, draining lymph nodes, adjacent tissues. MiXCR, applied by TCRdb to the multiplex PCR reads, yields one record per CDR3 protein. The sample comprises about 22,000 distinct CDR3 sequences, about 41% of which are singletons, and around a quarter rests with the top ten. After removal of 5 bases from V and 7 bases from J, the junction contained 6 bases not matched to a gene. The CDR3 loop spans 14 amino acids. CDR1 is SGDLS, CDR2 YYNGEE, per germline. This clonotype occurred many times. Its antigen remains unidentified. Findings and limits, study-wide: Compared with lymph nodes, tumors were less diverse; compared with nontumor tissue, more. Compared with basal-like, luminal-like tumors shared significantly more repertoire with nontumor tissue. Tumor T cell lymph node origin was a supported hypothesis, not proven. The data were judged consistent with most tumor T cells coming from lymph node and expanding in tumor.

This TCR was sampled from a female donor with breast cancer. Some clones in this sample may be carry-over from other donors' samples. This chain uses TRBV9 with TRBJ1-6; TRBD1 aligns across 7 bases. Sequencing was carried out using breast tumor tissue. CDR3 DNA: TGTGCCAGCAGGAGGGACAGTCAGAATTCACCCCTCCACTTT. Translating it yields CASRRDSQNSPLHF.